The text below deals with one TCR beta chain. Its antigen remains unidentified. This record belongs to a study of T cell repertoires in cytomegalovirus infection. TCRdb analysed the reads with MiXCR anew, one entry per CDR3 protein. The sample yields 600,000 to 700,000 distinct CDR3 sequences, around 30% seen once. Trimming removed 4 bases from V and 4 bases from J; junction bases left unmatched: 9. Germline V gene lookup returns CDR1 MGHDK and CDR2 SYGVNS. The CDR3 consists of 17 residues. This material consisted of cultured PBMCs, taken from culture after CMV antigen stimulation. The sequence was obtained from a human donor in good health (CMV status not recorded). Some clones in this sample may be carry-over from other donors' samples. J is TRBJ2-3 and V is TRBV25-1, with 12 bases aligning to TRBD2. The chain's CDR3 is CASSGFLAGGPADTQYF. CDR3 nucleotides: TGTGCCAGCAGTGGATTTCTAGCGGGAGGGCCCGCAGATACGCAGTATTTT. The full variable domain, with the rest looked up from reference TRBV25-1 and TRBJ2-3, is EADIYQTPRYLVIGTGKKITLECSQTMGHDKMYWYQQDPGMELHLIHYSYGVNSTEKGDLSSESTVSRIRTEHFPLTLESARPSHTSQYLCASSGFLAGGPADTQYFGPGTRLTVL.